Listed below are T cell receptor beta chains from one sample, sequenced in a study of shared clonotypes between healthy human individuals. Method: immunoSEQ multiplex PCR; TCRdb's copy keeps in-frame clones and lacks some. Here the sample spans millions of clones, roughly 95% being singletons. The specimen was naive CD8+ T cells sorted from blood. These receptors all come from a man aged 18 to 35 in good health. Both conserved end residues are part of each CDR3. Fields, in order: J gene, V gene, D gene, clone size, CDR3 DNA, CDR3 protein. D genes are given only for firm matches. A row's size may be missing; if present it is once, few, many or a size class.

TRBJ1-2 TRBV14 TRBD1 NA TGTGCCAGCAGCCAAGGCCACGGGACAGGGGGCGAGCTTGGCTATGGCTACACCTTC CASSQGHGTGGELGYGYTF
TRBJ2-7 TRBV5-1 NA once TGCGCCAGCAGCCAGGTATCGTCGGGGTACGAGCAGTACTTC CASSQVSSGYEQYF
TRBJ2-2 TRBV15 TRBD2 NA TGTGCCACAAGCGTCGGACTAGCGGGCAACACCGGGGAGCTGTTTTTT CATSVGLAGNTGELFF
TRBJ2-1 TRBV6-5 TRBD1 NA TGTGCCAGCAGTTACGGGCAGGGGGCGAATGAGCAGTTCTTC CASSYGQGANEQFF
TRBJ2-7 TRBV9 NA once TGTGCCAGCAGCGAGAACAGGGACTACGAGCAGTACTTC CASSENRDYEQYF
TRBJ2-7 TRBV28 TRBD1 NA TGTGCCAGCACCGTTCATGAGACAGGGGACTACGAGCAGTACTTC CASTVHETGDYEQYF
TRBJ2-5 TRBV4-3 NA NA TGCGCCAGCAGCCAAGATCTGGGGCCTCGGGAAGAGACCCAGTACTTC CASSQDLGPREETQYF
TRBJ2-2 TRBV23-1 NA NA TGCGCCAGCAGTCAACGATACACCGGGGAGCTGTTTTTT CASSQRYTGELFF
TRBJ1-2 TRBV28 NA NA TGTGCCAGCAATGAAGCGCTCGAATACACCTTC CASNEALEYTF
TRBJ2-7 TRBV5-4 NA NA TGTGCCAGCAGCTTTGCTTTCTCCTACGAGCAGTACTTC CASSFAFSYEQYF
TRBJ2-2 TRBV30 NA NA TGTGCCTGGAGTCTCTTCCGGACACCCAACACCGGGGAGCTGTTTTTT CAWSLFRTPNTGELFF
TRBJ1-1 TRBV7-2 NA once TGTGCCAGCAGCTTATTAATTGAAGCTTTCTTT CASSLLIEAFF
TRBJ1-5 TRBV2 NA once TGTGCCAGCAGTGAAGCCCGCGCCGATCAGCCCCAGCATTTT CASSEARADQPQHF
TRBJ1-1 TRBV27 NA NA TGTGCCAGCAGTTTATCAGACGGGACTGAAGCTTTCTTT CASSLSDGTEAFF
TRBJ1-4 TRBV10-2 NA NA TGCGCCAGTAGGAGAGAGGGTTCAACTAATGAAAAACTGTTTTTT CASRREGSTNEKLFF
TRBJ2-1 TRBV6-5 TRBD1 NA TGTGCCAGCAGTTACTCCAGGGGGCTCTACAATGAGCAGTTCTTC CASSYSRGLYNEQFF
TRBJ2-5 TRBV6-5 NA NA TGTGCCAGCAGCCAAGAAGAGGGAGAAGAGACCCAGTACTTC CASSQEEGEETQYF
TRBJ2-2 TRBV27 NA NA TGTGCCAGCAGTTTATCGCGGTCGAACACCGGGGAGCTGTTTTTT CASSLSRSNTGELFF
TRBJ2-7 TRBV5-4 NA NA TGTGCCAGCAGTCCCCAGTCCGGATCGAGCTCCTACGAGCAGTACTTC CASSPQSGSSSYEQYF
TRBJ1-5 TRBV9 NA NA TGTGCCAGCAGCGTAGATCCCCTCCAGGGAAGAGTGAGCAATCAGCCCCAGCATTTT CASSVDPLQGRVSNQPQHF
TRBJ1-4 TRBV5-1 TRBD1 NA TGCGCCAGCAGTGCCCTGGGGCCACAGGGGGAAGATGAAAAACTGTTTTTT CASSALGPQGEDEKLFF
TRBJ2-1 TRBV27 NA once TGTGCCAGCAGTCGAGGGATGTCCTACAATGAGCAGTTCTTC CASSRGMSYNEQFF
TRBJ1-2 TRBV10-2 NA NA TGCGCCAGCAGTCGGGACATCAACTATGGCTACACCTTC CASSRDINYGYTF
TRBJ2-7 TRBV11-3 TRBD2 NA TGTGCCAGCAGCTCGGGACTAGCGCCCTACGAGCAGTACTTC CASSSGLAPYEQYF
TRBJ1-3 TRBV2 NA NA TGTGCCAGCAGTGAGGGGGGGCGTTCTGGAAACACCATATATTTT CASSEGGRSGNTIYF
TRBJ1-2 TRBV9 NA NA TGTGCCAGCAGCCCTCATGACAGTCCATATGGCTACACCTTC CASSPHDSPYGYTF
TRBJ1-1 TRBV30 NA NA TGTGCCTGGATTTGGGGGAACACTGAAGCTTTCTTT CAWIWGNTEAFF
TRBJ2-5 TRBV7-3 NA NA TGTGCCAGCAGCTTAAACGGCCATGAGACCCAGTACTTC CASSLNGHETQYF
TRBJ2-7 TRBV4-1 NA NA TGCGCCAGCAGCCAAGAATTAGGACTTCTTCCCTACGAGCAGTACTTC CASSQELGLLPYEQYF
TRBJ1-3 TRBV11-2 NA NA TGTGCCAGCAGCTTAGGAGGAAACACCATATATTTT CASSLGGNTIYF